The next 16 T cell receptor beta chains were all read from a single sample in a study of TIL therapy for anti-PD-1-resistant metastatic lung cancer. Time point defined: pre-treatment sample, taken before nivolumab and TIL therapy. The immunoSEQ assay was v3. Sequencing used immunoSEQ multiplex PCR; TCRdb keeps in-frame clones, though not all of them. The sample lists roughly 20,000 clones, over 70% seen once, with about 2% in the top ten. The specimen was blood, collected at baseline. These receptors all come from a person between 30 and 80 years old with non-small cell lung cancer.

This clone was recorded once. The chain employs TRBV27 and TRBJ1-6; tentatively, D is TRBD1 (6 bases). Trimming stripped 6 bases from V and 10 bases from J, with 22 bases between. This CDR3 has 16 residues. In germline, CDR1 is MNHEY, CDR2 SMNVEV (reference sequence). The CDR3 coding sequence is TGTGCCAGCAGATCTCCCTTGGGACAACTCAGATCACCCCTCCACTTT. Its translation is CASRSPLGQLRSPLHF.

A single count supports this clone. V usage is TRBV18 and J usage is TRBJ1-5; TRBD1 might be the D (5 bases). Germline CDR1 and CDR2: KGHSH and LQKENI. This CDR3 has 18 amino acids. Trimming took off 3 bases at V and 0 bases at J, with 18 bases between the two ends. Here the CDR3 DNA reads TGTGCCAGCTCACCGACAAGAGTAAACAGGATTAGCAATCAGCCCCAGCATTTT. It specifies CASSPTRVNRISNQPQHF.

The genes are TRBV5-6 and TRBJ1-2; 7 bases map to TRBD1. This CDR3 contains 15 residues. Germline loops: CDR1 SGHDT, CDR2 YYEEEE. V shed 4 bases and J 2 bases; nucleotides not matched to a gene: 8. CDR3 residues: CASSSTGTANYGYTF. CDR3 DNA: TGTGCCAGCAGCAGCACCGGGACAGCCAACTATGGCTACACCTTC.

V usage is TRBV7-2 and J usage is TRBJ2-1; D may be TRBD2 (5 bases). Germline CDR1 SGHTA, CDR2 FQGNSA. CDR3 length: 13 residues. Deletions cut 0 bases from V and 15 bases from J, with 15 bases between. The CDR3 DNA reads TGTGCCAGCAGCTTAGCCCCACTAGTGGGTCTGTTCTTC. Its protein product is CASSLAPLVGLFF.

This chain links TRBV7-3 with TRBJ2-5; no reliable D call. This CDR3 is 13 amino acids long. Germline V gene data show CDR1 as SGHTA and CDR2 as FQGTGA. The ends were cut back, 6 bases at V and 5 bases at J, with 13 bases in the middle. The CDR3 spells CASSNLIGETQYF. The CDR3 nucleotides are TGTGCCAGCAGTAACCTAATCGGGGAGACCCAGTACTTC.

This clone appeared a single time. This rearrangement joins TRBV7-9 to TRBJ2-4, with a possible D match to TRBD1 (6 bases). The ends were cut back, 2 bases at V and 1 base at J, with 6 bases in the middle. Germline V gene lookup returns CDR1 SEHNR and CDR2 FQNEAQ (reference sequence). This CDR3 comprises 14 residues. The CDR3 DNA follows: TGTGCCAGCAGCTTACAGGGGGCCAAAAACATTCAGTACTTC. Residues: CASSLQGAKNIQYF.

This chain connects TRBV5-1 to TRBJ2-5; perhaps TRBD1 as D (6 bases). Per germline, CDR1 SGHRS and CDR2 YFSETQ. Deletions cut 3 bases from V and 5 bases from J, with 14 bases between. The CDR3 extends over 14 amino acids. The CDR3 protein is CASSSTGTGETQYF. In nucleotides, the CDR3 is TGCGCCAGCAGCTCCACAGGGACGGGTGAGACCCAGTACTTC.

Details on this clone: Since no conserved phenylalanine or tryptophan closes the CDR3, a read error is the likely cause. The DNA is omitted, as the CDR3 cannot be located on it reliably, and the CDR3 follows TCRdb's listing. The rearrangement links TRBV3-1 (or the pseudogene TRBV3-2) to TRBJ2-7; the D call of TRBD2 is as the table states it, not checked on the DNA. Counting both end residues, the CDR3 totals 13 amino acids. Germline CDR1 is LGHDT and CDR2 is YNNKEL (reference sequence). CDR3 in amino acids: CASSQDKEGATNI.

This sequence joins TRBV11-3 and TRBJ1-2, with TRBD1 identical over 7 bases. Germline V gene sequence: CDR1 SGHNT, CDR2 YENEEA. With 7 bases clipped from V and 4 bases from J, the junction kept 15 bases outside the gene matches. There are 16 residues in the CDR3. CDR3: CASNTQGGYCGYGYTF. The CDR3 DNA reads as TGTGCCAGCAACACGCAGGGGGGGTACTGCGGCTATGGCTACACCTTC.

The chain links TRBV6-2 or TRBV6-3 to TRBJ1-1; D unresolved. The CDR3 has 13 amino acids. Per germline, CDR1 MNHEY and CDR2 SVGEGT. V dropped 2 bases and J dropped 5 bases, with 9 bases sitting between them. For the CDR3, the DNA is TGTGCCAGCAGTTACGGTAGGGAAACTGAAGCTTTCTTT. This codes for CASSYGRETEAFF.

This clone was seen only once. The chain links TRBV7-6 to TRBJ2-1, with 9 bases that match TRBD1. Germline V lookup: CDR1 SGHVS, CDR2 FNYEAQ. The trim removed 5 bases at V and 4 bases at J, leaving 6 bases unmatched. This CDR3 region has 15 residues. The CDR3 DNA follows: TGTGCCAGCAGCCGGTCCGGGACAGGGTACAATGAGCAGTTCTTC. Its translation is CASSRSGTGYNEQFF.

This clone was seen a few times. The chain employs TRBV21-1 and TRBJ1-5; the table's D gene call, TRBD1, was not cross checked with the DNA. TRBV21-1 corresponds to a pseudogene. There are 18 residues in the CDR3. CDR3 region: CASSKGAGDRVSDQPQHF. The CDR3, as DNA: TGTGCCAGCAGCAAAGGAGCTGGGGACAGGGTTAGCGATCAGCCCCAGCATTTT.

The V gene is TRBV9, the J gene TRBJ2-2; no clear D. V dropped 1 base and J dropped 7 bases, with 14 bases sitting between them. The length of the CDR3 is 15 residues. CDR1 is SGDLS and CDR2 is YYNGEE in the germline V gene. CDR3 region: CASSVTMGRDGELFF. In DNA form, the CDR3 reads TGTGCCAGCAGCGTAACGATGGGAAGGGACGGGGAGCTGTTTTTT. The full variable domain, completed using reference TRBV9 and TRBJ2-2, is DSGVTQTPKHLITATGQRVTLRCSPRSGDLSVYWYQQSLDQGLQFLIQYYNGEERAKGNILERFSAQQFPDLHSELNLSSLELGDSALYFCASSVTMGRDGELFFGEGSRLTVL.

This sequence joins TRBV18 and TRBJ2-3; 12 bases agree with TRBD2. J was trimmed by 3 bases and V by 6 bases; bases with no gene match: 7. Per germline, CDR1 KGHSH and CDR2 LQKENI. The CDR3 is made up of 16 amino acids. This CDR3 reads CASSLYGTSGTDTQYF. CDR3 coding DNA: TGTGCCAGCTCTCTCTACGGGACTAGCGGGACAGATACGCAGTATTTT.

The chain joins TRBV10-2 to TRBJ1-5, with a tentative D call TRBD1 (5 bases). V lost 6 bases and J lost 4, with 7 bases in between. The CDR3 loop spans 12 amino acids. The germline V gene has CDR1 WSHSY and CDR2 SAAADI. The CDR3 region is CASRDMNQPQHF. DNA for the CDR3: TGCGCCAGCAGGGACATGAATCAGCCCCAGCATTTT.

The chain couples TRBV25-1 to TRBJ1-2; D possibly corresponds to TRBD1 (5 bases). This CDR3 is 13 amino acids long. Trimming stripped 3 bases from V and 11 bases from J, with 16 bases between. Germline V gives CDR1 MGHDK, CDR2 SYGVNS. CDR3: CASSDDRIQKYTF. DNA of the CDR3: TGTGCCAGCAGTGACGACAGAATTCAAAAATACACCTTC.